The 31 T cell receptor beta chains listed next were all sequenced from one sample in a study of cytomegalovirus exposure and HLA in healthy donors. A multiplex PCR was run with 60 Vbeta primers and 13 Jbeta primers. The data were produced by immunoSEQ multiplex PCR, yet TCRdb's version contains in-frame clones alone and is incomplete. There are 90,000 to 95,000 clones in the sample; over 75% occur only once, and roughly 1.2% lies in the top ten. Sequenced material: PBMCs. The receptors were gathered from a girl aged 2-9 years in good health and CMV-seropositive.

This clone came up a few times. The chain links TRBV28 to TRBJ1-5; TRBD1 aligns across 10 bases. After removal of 3 bases from V and 5 bases from J, the junction contained 4 bases not matched to a gene. Germline V gives CDR1 MDHEN, CDR2 SYDVKM. This CDR3 contains 15 residues. CDR3 sequence reads: CASSFGDRGYQPQHF. CDR3 nucleotides: TGTGCCAGCAGTTTCGGGGACAGGGGTTATCAGCCCCAGCATTTT.

The chain combines TRBV27 with TRBJ2-7; 8 bases are shared with TRBD2. The V gene end was trimmed by 0 bases and the J gene end by 2 bases; junction bases not matched to a gene: 9. This CDR3 has 17 residues. Looked up from germline, CDR1 is MNHEY and CDR2 is SMNVEV (reference sequence). CDR3 DNA sequence: TGTGCCAGCAGTTTATCTATCGCGGGAGGCCTTACCTACGAGCAGTACTTC. It codes for CASSLSIAGGLTYEQYF.

The rearrangement links TRBV6-1 to TRBJ1-2; 7 positions match TRBD1. The V gene's germline CDR1 is MNHNS and CDR2 SASEGT. With 8 bases clipped from V and 2 bases from J, the junction kept 5 bases outside the gene matches. The CDR3 consists of 13 residues. CDR3 DNA: TGTGCCAGCGGACTGACAGGGAACTATGGCTACACCTTC. This codes for CASGLTGNYGYTF.

The CDR3 nucleotides are TGTGCCAGCAAGGTTCCGGGACTAGCGGGAGCGGCCGGGGATACGCAGTATTTT. Protein sequence: CASKVPGLAGAAGDTQYF. The chain uses TRBV7-2 and TRBJ2-3; 14 bases fit TRBD2. With 7 bases clipped from V and 6 bases from J, the junction kept 15 bases outside the gene matches. The CDR3 spans 18 residues. Germline CDR1 reads SGHTA; CDR2 reads FQGNSA.

The J gene is TRBJ1-4, the V gene TRBV2; no definite D call. The CDR3 is 14 residues long. V gave up 6 bases and J gave up 13 bases, with 21 bases separating them. The germline V gene encodes CDR1 SNHLY and CDR2 FYNNEI. The CDR3, as DNA: TGTGCCAGCAGGGAGGACTCATGGACGTATAGACTGTTTTTT. Amino acids: CASREDSWTYRLFF.

This clone occurred once. V is TRBV10-3 and J is TRBJ2-3; 7 bases align to TRBD1. CDR1 ENHRY and CDR2 SYGVKD come from the germline V gene. Losses at the gene ends were 10 bases for V and 3 bases for J; bases not matched to a gene: 7. This CDR3 is built from 13 residues. CDR3 coding DNA: TGTGCCACTATGACAGGGATGACAGATACGCAGTATTTT. Its translation is CATMTGMTDTQYF.

V gene TRBV28 combines with J gene TRBJ1-2, with 7 bases identical to TRBD1. The V gene's germline CDR1 is MDHEN and CDR2 SYDVKM. The V gene end was trimmed by 7 bases and the J gene end by 1 base; junction bases not matched to a gene: 9. The CDR3 sequence is 15 residues long. The DNA of the CDR3 is TGTGCCAGCACGAGGAGACAGGGAATTAACTATGGCTACACCTTC. Translated, it gives CASTRRQGINYGYTF.

This clone was observed a few times. The CDR3 DNA sequence: TGTGCCAGCAGCTCCCAGGGGGCGAGCAATCAGCCCCAGCATTTT. This codes for CASSSQGASNQPQHF. This chain links TRBV7-8 with TRBJ1-5, with TRBD1 matching 8 bases. Germline trimming cut 4 bases from V and 1 base from J; bases unmatched to any gene: 3. The length of the CDR3 is 15 residues. Germline CDR1 is SGHVS and CDR2 is FQNEAQ.

V is TRBV7-9 and J is TRBJ2-6; perhaps TRBD2 as D (6 bases). Trimming left V 3 bases short and J 14 bases short, with 23 bases between. The CDR3 is 16 residues long. Germline CDR1 is SEHNR and CDR2 is FQNEAQ (reference sequence). In DNA form, the CDR3 reads TGTGCCAGCAGCTTCTCCCTTCGAGACGGGGGTCCCTTCCTGACTTTC. As protein: CASSFSLRDGGPFLTF. The variable domain in full, completed from reference TRBV7-9 and TRBJ2-6, reads DTGVSQNPRHKITKRGQNVTFRCDPISEHNRLYWYRQTLGQGPEFLTYFQNEAQLEKSRLLSDRFSAERPKGSFSTLEIQRTEQGDSAMYLCASSFSLRDGGPFLTFGAGSRLTVL.

The gene calls are TRBV7-2 and TRBJ2-2; TRBD2 matches 8 bases. This CDR3 is built from 16 residues. Germline trimming cut 1 base from V and 4 bases from J; bases unmatched to any gene: 5. Germline values: CDR1 SGHTA, CDR2 FQGNSA. The CDR3, as DNA: TGTGCCAGCAGCTTAGGTCTCGGGAGGGCCACCGGGGAGCTGTTTTTT. Its translation is CASSLGLGRATGELFF. Drawing the rest from reference TRBV7-2 and TRBJ2-2, the complete variable domain is GAGVSQSPSNKVTEKGKDVELRCDPISGHTALYWYRQSLGQGLEFLIYFQGNSAPDKSGLPSDRFSAERTGGSVSTLTIQRTQQEDSAVYLCASSLGLGRATGELFFGEGSRLTVL.

The chain recombines TRBV4-1 with TRBJ2-1; the D is unclear. The V and J ends lost 1 base and 0 bases respectively, with 16 bases between them. This CDR3 spans 18 amino acids. Germline-derived CDR1 and CDR2 are MGHRA and YSYEKL. For the CDR3, the DNA is TGCGCCAGCAGCCAAGGGGTGTTCGGCGGCCGCTCCTACAATGAGCAGTTCTTC. It yields the protein CASSQGVFGGRSYNEQFF.

V usage is TRBV4-2 and J usage is TRBJ2-3; 10 bases fit TRBD2. The CDR3 spans 16 residues. Germline CDR1 LGHNA, CDR2 YNFKEQ. V lost 1 base, J lost 2 bases, and 3 bases stayed unmatched. The CDR3 reads CASSQGLAGATDTQYF. CDR3 sequence (DNA): TGTGCCAGCAGCCAAGGACTAGCGGGTGCCACAGATACGCAGTATTTT.

The V and J genes are TRBV29-1 and TRBJ2-7; D perhaps matches TRBD2 (6 bases). The CDR3 totals 12 residues. CDR1 is SQVTM, CDR2 ANQGSEA, per germline. The V and J ends lost 6 bases and 4 bases respectively, with 13 bases between them. CDR3 sequence (DNA): TGCAGCGTCACGCCCGCGGGATACGAGCAGTACTTC. Protein product: CSVTPAGYEQYF.

In nucleotides, the CDR3 is TGTGCCAGCAGTTCCCTTGGGGGGAGGGGGTTGGGTAATAGCAATCAGCCCCAGCATTTT. It specifies CASSSLGGRGLGNSNQPQHF. The rearrangement uses TRBV27 and TRBJ1-5, with D tentatively TRBD1 (6 bases). CDR3 length equals 20 residues. Trimming took off 4 bases at V and 0 bases at J, with 25 bases between the two ends. Germline V lookup: CDR1 MNHEY, CDR2 SMNVEV (reference sequence).

The rearrangement links TRBV25-1 to TRBJ1-2; D not resolved. V was pared by 4 bases and J by 7 bases, with 7 bases between. The CDR3 loop spans 11 amino acids. The germline V gene has CDR1 MGHDK and CDR2 SYGVNS. CDR3 in amino acids: CASSVSAGYTF. The CDR3 region has the DNA TGTGCCAGCAGTGTCAGCGCTGGCTACACCTTC.

The chain uses TRBV6-6 and TRBJ2-1; a weak D match, TRBD2 (6 bases). The V gene lost 2 bases and the J gene lost 15 bases, with 14 bases spanning the gap. The CDR3 length is 12 residues. Germline CDR1 MNHNY, CDR2 SVGAGI (reference sequence). CDR3 DNA sequence: TGTGCCAGCAGTTACGGGTTCGGGAGTTGGTTCTTC. Translation: CASSYGFGSWFF.

The chain combines TRBV4-1 with TRBJ2-1, with D tentatively TRBD2 (6 bases). The germline V gene has CDR1 MGHRA and CDR2 YSYEKL. V dropped 1 base and J dropped 10 bases, with 14 bases sitting between them. CDR3 length: 14 residues. The CDR3 here is CASSQAGLAGEQFF. Written as DNA, the CDR3 is TGCGCCAGCAGCCAAGCGGGCCTTGCGGGAGAGCAGTTCTTC.

This clone came up once. The chain carries TRBV29-1 and TRBJ2-3; weak D call: TRBD2 (6 bases). Germline V gives CDR1 SQVTM, CDR2 ANQGSEA. Trimming took off 7 bases at V and 2 bases at J, with 16 bases between the two ends. This CDR3 contains 14 residues. CDR3 sequence (DNA): TGCAGCGGAGAGGCGGGATTCAACACAGATACGCAGTATTTT. Protein: CSGEAGFNTDTQYF.

The chain combines TRBV18 with TRBJ2-5; D is ambiguous. In germline, CDR1 is KGHSH, CDR2 LQKENI. This CDR3 has 13 amino acids. V was clipped by 4 bases and J by 4 bases, with 10 bases between them. The DNA for the CDR3 is TGTGCCAGCTCACTGACGGGTTTAGAGACCCAGTACTTC. Residues: CASSLTGLETQYF.

This rearrangement joins TRBV29-1 to TRBJ2-2; TRBD1 matches at 8 bases. The CDR3 consists of 14 residues. V lost 7 bases and J lost 7; bases outside the gene matches: 11. Germline CDR1 SQVTM, CDR2 ANQGSEA. The CDR3 sequence: CSGVFQGAGGELFF. In DNA form, the CDR3 reads TGCAGCGGTGTTTTTCAGGGGGCGGGCGGGGAGCTGTTTTTT.

This chain connects TRBV4-3 to TRBJ2-3; 8 positions agree with TRBD2. Unmatched junction bases numbered 3, after V lost 0 bases and J lost 1 base. This CDR3 spans 16 amino acids. The germline V gene encodes CDR1 LGHNA and CDR2 YSLEER. CDR3 in DNA: TGCGCCAGCAGCCAAGATCTGACTAGCGGCACAGATACGCAGTATTTT. Its protein is CASSQDLTSGTDTQYF.

J is TRBJ2-1 and V is TRBV6-8; TRBD1 aligns across 7 bases. Per the germline V gene, CDR1 is MNHGY and CDR2 is SAAAGT. With 5 bases clipped from V and 0 bases from J, the junction kept 4 bases outside the gene matches. This CDR3 comprises 15 residues. The CDR3 sequence is CASSKAGGSYNEQFF. CDR3 nucleotide sequence: TGTGCCAGCAGTAAGGCAGGGGGCTCCTACAATGAGCAGTTCTTC.

This clone was counted a single time. This chain connects TRBV30 to TRBJ2-1; D unresolved. The CDR3 extends over 12 amino acids. V was cut by 5 bases and J by 6 bases, with 11 bases left in between. Per germline, CDR1 GTSNPN and CDR2 SVGIG (reference sequence). The CDR3 reads CAWRASGNEQFF. The DNA for the CDR3 is TGTGCCTGGCGCGCCTCTGGCAATGAGCAGTTCTTC.

V is TRBV28 and J is TRBJ1-2; D gene uncertain. CDR1 MDHEN and CDR2 SYDVKM come from the germline V gene. Trimming removed 8 bases at V and 1 base at J, with 5 bases between. The CDR3 spans 11 residues. Written as DNA, the CDR3 is TGTGCCAGCGGCCTTAACTATGGCTACACCTTC. This codes for CASGLNYGYTF.

To note about this clone: The same CDR3 also results from other DNA sequences found in this sample. The chain combines TRBV6-1 with TRBJ1-1; possibly TRBD1 for D (5 bases). The CDR3 runs 13 residues. V lost 3 bases and J 4 bases, leaving 9 bases between the germline ends. Germline V CDR1 and CDR2: MNHNS, SASEGT. Here the CDR3 reads CASSEQGVTEAFF. The DNA for the CDR3 is TGTGCCAGCAGTGAGCAGGGCGTCACTGAAGCTTTCTTT.

The rearrangement joins TRBV11-2 to TRBJ1-2; the D is unclear. Germline CDR1 is SGHAT and CDR2 is FQNNGV. Trimming removed 5 bases from V and 5 bases from J, with 12 bases in between. The CDR3 runs 13 residues. CDR3: CASSAMAEYGYTF. The CDR3 region has the DNA TGTGCCAGCAGCGCCATGGCGGAGTATGGCTACACCTTC.

V and J are TRBV5-1 and TRBJ2-7; no definite D call. CDR3 length equals 14 residues. In germline, CDR1 is SGHRS, CDR2 YFSETQ. V dropped 4 bases and J dropped 5 bases, with 16 bases sitting between them. The CDR3 is CASSPRVGSHEQYF. Written as DNA, the CDR3 is TGCGCCAGCAGCCCTCGGGTGGGTAGTCACGAGCAGTACTTC.

The chain has TRBV28 and TRBJ2-3, with D perhaps matching TRBD1 (6 bases). Between the trimmed V and J ends, which lost 9 bases and 6 bases, there was a span of 16 bases. Germline V gene data show CDR1 as MDHEN and CDR2 as SYDVKM. This CDR3 comprises 13 residues. DNA for the CDR3: TGTGCCAGGCCCTCAGGGGTCTGGGATACGCAGTATTTT. It encodes CARPSGVWDTQYF.

V and J are TRBV23-1 and TRBJ2-2, with TRBD1 identical over 7 bases. TRBV23-1 is assigned to the ORF class and has an uncertain function. The CDR3 spans 16 residues. Trimming at V came to 6 bases and at J to 1 base, leaving 8 bases not matched to a gene. CDR3 sequence reads: CASSLRTGENTGELFF. In nucleotides, the CDR3 is TGCGCCAGCAGCCTAAGGACAGGAGAGAACACCGGGGAGCTGTTTTTT.

The sample holds one count of this clone. The chain joins TRBV30 to TRBJ1-1; no clear D. In germline, CDR1 is GTSNPN, CDR2 SVGIG (reference sequence). The ends were cut back, 1 base at V and 1 base at J, with 7 bases in the middle. The CDR3 is 13 residues long. CDR3 residues: CAWSGLRNTEAFF. The CDR3 bases are TGTGCCTGGAGTGGGCTTCGGAACACTGAAGCTTTCTTT.

The V call is TRBV28, the J call TRBJ2-1; TRBD2 aligns across 11 bases. In germline, CDR1 is MDHEN, CDR2 SYDVKM. The J segment lost 4 bases and the V segment lost 5 bases, leaving 7 bases of the junction unmatched. The CDR3 covers 16 residues. This CDR3 reads CASSPPTSGSYNEQFF. In DNA, the CDR3 is TGTGCCAGCAGTCCCCCCACTAGCGGGAGTTACAATGAGCAGTTCTTC.